One and the same sample provided the 12 T cell receptor beta chains below, sequenced in a study of neoadjuvant anti-PD-1 for oral cavity cancer. Libraries were prepared by immunoSEQ multiplex PCR; TCRdb keeps only in-frame clonotypes and omits some of them. The data hold over 14,000 clones, with 71% observed a single time. The specimen comprised PBMCs, sampled before nivolumab (anti-PD-1) treatment. These receptor sequences come from a person aged 40 to 85 with oral cavity squamous cell carcinoma.

V gene TRBV7-9 combines with J gene TRBJ1-2; the D gene is possibly TRBD1 (5 bases). The length of the CDR3 is 13 residues. CDR1 and CDR2 from the germline V gene are SEHNR and FQNEAQ (reference sequence). Trimming cost V 4 bases and J 4 bases, with 10 bases left between them. Here the CDR3 reads CASSSGPSYGYTF. CDR3 coding DNA: TGTGCCAGCAGCTCAGGGCCAAGCTATGGCTACACCTTC.

V gene TRBV5-4 combines with J gene TRBJ2-2, with 9 nucleotides matching TRBD2. Trimming took 4 bases from V and 4 from J; bases not matched to a gene: 11. CDR3 length: 17 amino acids. Germline CDR1 reads SGHNT; CDR2 reads YYREEE (reference sequence). The CDR3 region is CASSPEVAGVGTGELFF. The CDR3 bases are TGTGCCAGCAGCCCGGAGGTAGCGGGAGTGGGCACCGGGGAGCTGTTTTTT.

This clone has a handful of counts. V usage is TRBV15 and J usage is TRBJ2-2; no clear D. Germline-derived CDR1 and CDR2 are LNHNV and YYDKDF (reference sequence). The CDR3 runs 14 residues. The V gene lost 2 bases and the J gene lost 3 bases, with 7 bases spanning the gap. DNA of the CDR3: TGTGCCACCAGCAGACCCTCGGACACCGGGGAGCTGTTTTTT. Encoded protein: CATSRPSDTGELFF.

The chain uses TRBV5-1 and TRBJ1-1; a weak D match, TRBD1 (5 bases). Trimming took 4 bases from V and 2 from J, leaving 15 bases between them. The CDR3 covers 15 residues. Looked up from germline, CDR1 is SGHRS and CDR2 is YFSETQ. The CDR3 nucleotides are TGCGCCAGCAGCCCCCTGGGGGGAGGTAACACTGAAGCTTTCTTT. Protein product: CASSPLGGGNTEAFF.

The J gene is TRBJ1-2, the V gene TRBV5-4; tentatively, D is TRBD1 (6 bases). CDR3 size: 14 residues. CDR1 is SGHNT, CDR2 YYREEE, per germline (reference sequence). Trimming cost V 5 bases and J 0 bases, with 11 bases left between them. The CDR3 nucleotides read TGTGCCAGCAGGGAGACAGGAGCTAACTATGGCTACACCTTC. It codes for CASRETGANYGYTF.

The sample holds a few counts of this clone. CDR3 amino acids: CASSLIGGAYNEQFF. CDR3 coding DNA: TGTGCCAGCAGCTTGATCGGGGGCGCCTACAATGAGCAGTTCTTC. The chain combines TRBV5-5 with TRBJ2-1; D is possibly TRBD1 or TRBD2 (6 bases each). Per the germline V gene, CDR1 is SGHKS and CDR2 is YYEKEE (reference sequence). The CDR3 runs to 15 residues. The ends were cut back, 1 base at V and 2 bases at J, with 10 bases in the middle.

The chain has TRBV5-1 and TRBJ1-5; 8 nucleotides line up with TRBD1. Per the germline V gene, CDR1 is SGHRS and CDR2 is YFSETQ. V was clipped by 4 bases and J by 7 bases; unmatched bases: 1. The CDR3 is made up of 12 amino acids. The CDR3 loop is CASSQGAQPQHF. CDR3 bases: TGCGCCAGCAGCCAGGGGGCCCAGCCCCAGCATTTT.

This clone was observed a handful of times. This chain joins TRBV4-2 and TRBJ2-7; D is unclear. V lost 1 base and J 6 bases, leaving 10 bases between the germline ends. Per the germline V gene, CDR1 is LGHNA and CDR2 is YNFKEQ. The length of the CDR3 is 13 residues. The CDR3 here is CASSQVDGREQYF. The DNA for the CDR3 is TGTGCCAGCAGCCAAGTGGATGGGCGCGAGCAGTACTTC.

This clone was detected only a few times. The gene calls are TRBV30 and TRBJ1-5, with a possible D match to TRBD1 (6 bases). Germline V gene data show CDR1 as GTSNPN and CDR2 as SVGIG (reference sequence). Trimming pared 5 bases from V and 0 bases from J, leaving 8 bases between. The CDR3 contains 13 residues. CDR3 loop: CAWRGGSNQPQHF. CDR3 DNA: TGTGCCTGGCGAGGGGGTAGCAATCAGCCCCAGCATTTT.

This chain joins TRBV5-1 and TRBJ2-6, with 9 bases that match TRBD1. The germline CDR1 and CDR2 sequences are SGHRS and YFSETQ. V was pared by 8 bases and J by 0 bases, with 6 bases of the junction left unmatched. The CDR3 is made up of 16 amino acids. The CDR3 DNA reads TGCGCCAGTTACAGGGGGCAAGACTCTGGGGCCAACGTCCTGACTTTC. Translating it yields CASYRGQDSGANVLTF.

This clone turned up a few times. J is TRBJ1-5 and V is TRBV5-6; tentatively, D is TRBD1 (6 bases). Trimming shortened V by 2 bases and J by 6 bases, and 12 bases separated the two germline ends. Germline assignment: CDR1 SGHDT and CDR2 YYEEEE. The CDR3 consists of 14 residues. The CDR3 sequence is CASSLSQGPQPQHF. The CDR3 DNA sequence: TGTGCCAGCAGCTTAAGCCAGGGGCCTCAGCCCCAGCATTTT. Together with reference TRBV5-6 and TRBJ1-5, the CDR3 gives the full variable domain: DAGVTQSPTHLIKTRGQQVTLRCSPKSGHDTVSWYQQALGQGPQFIFQYYEEEERQRGNFPDRFSGHQFPNYSSELNVNALLLGDSALYLCASSLSQGPQPQHFGDGTRLSIL.

J is TRBJ2-7 and V is TRBV9; TRBD1 aligns across 7 bases. Unmatched junction bases numbered 11, after V lost 3 bases and J lost 2 bases. This CDR3 is built from 16 residues. Germline CDR1 SGDLS, CDR2 YYNGEE. CDR3 protein: CASSAGPTGKPYEQYF. CDR3 coding DNA: TGTGCCAGCAGCGCGGGCCCGACAGGGAAGCCCTACGAGCAGTACTTC.